Presented here are 13 T cell receptor beta chains from one specimen sequenced in a study of CD4 and CD8 cells across lung adenocarcinoma regions. TCRdb redid the calling of the PCR reads with MiXCR, one entry per CDR3 protein. The sample lists 5,700 or so distinct CDR3 sequences, about 62% occurring once. Sequencing was performed on CD4+ T cells from the center of a lung tumor. The receptors stem from a female donor with lung adenocarcinoma. The CD4 and CD8 labels of this study may be unreliable.

The chain combines TRBV30 with TRBJ2-2; D might be TRBD1 (7 bases). Germline CDR1 and CDR2: GTSNPN and SVGIG (reference sequence). Trimming took off 4 bases at V and 1 base at J, with 16 bases between the two ends. CDR3 length: 16 amino acids. The CDR3 DNA is TGTGCCTGGAACTTCTGGAGGGGGCGGAACACCGGGGAGCTGTTTTTT. Its translation: CAWNFWRGRNTGELFF.

The chain recombines TRBV6-1 with TRBJ1-1; 8 bases are a match to TRBD1. This CDR3 is built from 14 residues. V shed 6 bases and J 0 bases; nucleotides not matched to a gene: 3. Germline values: CDR1 MNHNS, CDR2 SASEGT. CDR3 region: CASRDRVMNTEAFF. Here the CDR3 DNA reads TGTGCCAGCAGGGACAGGGTCATGAACACTGAAGCTTTCTTT.

This clonotype is categorized as medium-sized (0.01 to 0.1%). This chain uses TRBV6-1 with TRBJ1-2; TRBD1 matches at 12 bases. The V segment lost 10 bases and the J segment 6 bases; nucleotides outside the gene matches: 15. This CDR3 contains 16 residues. Germline V gene lookup returns CDR1 MNHNS and CDR2 SASEGT. The chain's CDR3 is CAIVPQPGTGGDGYTF. The CDR3 nucleotides are TGTGCCATCGTACCTCAACCCGGGACAGGGGGCGATGGCTACACCTTC.

The CDR3 region has the DNA TGTGCCAGCAGCTTTGGAACAGGGTCAATCAACTACGAGCAGTACTTC. Translation gives CASSFGTGSINYEQYF. V usage is TRBV7-8 and J usage is TRBJ2-5; TRBD1 is a possible D gene (6 bases). The end of the DNA fits TRBJ2-7 better, so the J call may be wrong. The germline V gene has CDR1 SGHVS and CDR2 FQNEAQ. The CDR3 has 16 residues.

The chain links TRBV6-5 to TRBJ2-1, with D maybe TRBD2 (6 bases). Per germline, CDR1 MNHEY and CDR2 SVGAGI. The V and J ends lost 2 bases and 6 bases respectively, with 14 bases between them. The CDR3 is made up of 15 amino acids. The CDR3 bases are TGTGCCAGCAGTTACCCCGGACTACACTCCAATGAGCAGTTCTTC. This encodes CASSYPGLHSNEQFF.

The J gene is TRBJ2-5, the V gene TRBV6-1; 8 bases are a match to TRBD1. The CDR3 covers 15 residues. V lost 8 bases and J lost 11; bases outside the gene matches: 19. Germline V lookup: CDR1 MNHNS, CDR2 SASEGT. The CDR3 DNA is TGTGCCAGCGGCAGGGGGCCCGAGGGGGCAGATACGCAGTACTTC. This sequence encodes CASGRGPEGADTQYF.

On this clonotype: Its ends do not fully match the called genes, so a read error is possible. This chain connects TRBV7-9 to TRBJ2-3; D possibly corresponds to TRBD1 (5 bases). Looked up from germline, CDR1 is SEHNR and CDR2 is FQNEAQ (reference sequence). The CDR3 contains 11 residues. The CDR3 protein is CASSAQGSAYF. The CDR3 nucleotides are TGTGCCAGCAGCGCCCAGGGTTCCGCGTACTTC.

The chain recombines TRBV7-6 with TRBJ2-1; no firm D call. The DNA end favors TRBJ2-5, so the J call may be wrong. The CDR3 runs to 13 residues. Per the germline V gene, CDR1 is SGHVS and CDR2 is FNYEAQ. CDR3 region: CASSFGRQETQYF. DNA for the CDR3: TGTGCCAGCAGCTTCGGACGACAAGAGACCCAGTACTTC.

The chain has TRBV6-5 and TRBJ2-3; 8 nucleotides agree with TRBD2. Germline V gene sequence: CDR1 MNHEY, CDR2 SVGAGI. The CDR3 consists of 18 residues. The V and J ends lost 2 bases and 9 bases, in that order; junction bases with no gene match: 19. The DNA for the CDR3 is TGTGCCAGCAGTTACGCGGGAGGTGGGGGCGCAAGCAAAGAGACGCAGTATTTT. Its protein is CASSYAGGGGASKETQYF.

Worth noting for this clonotype: A read error may account for a junction end that differs from germline. V usage is TRBV12-3 or TRBV12-4 and J usage is TRBJ2-5; no reliable D call. The CDR3 has 14 amino acids. The DNA for the CDR3 is TGTGCGGGCAGTTTGGCGCCTCCCCAAGATACCCAGTATTTC. Translating gives CAGSLAPPQDTQYF.

The chain recombines TRBV6-1 with TRBJ2-5, with 9 nucleotides matching TRBD1. The J call may be in error: the DNA end matches TRBJ2-7 better. CDR3 length equals 13 residues. The germline gives CDR1 MNHNS, CDR2 SASEGT. In nucleotides, the CDR3 is TGTGCCAGCAGGGGGACAGGGCTCTACGAGCAGTACTTC. The encoded protein is CASRGTGLYEQYF.

Of note for this clonotype: The germline gene is not matched at one end of the junction; a read error may be the cause. The chain is built from TRBV10-1 and TRBJ2-3; D not certain. CDR3 size: 17 residues. The germline gives CDR1 WNHNN, CDR2 SYGVQD (reference sequence). CDR3 residues: CASTPPWTNPLTETQYF. The CDR3 nucleotides are TGCGCCAGCACCCCCCCGTGGACCAACCCTCTCACAGAGACGCAGTATTTT.

V gene TRBV10-3 combines with J gene TRBJ2-5; 7 bases align to TRBD1. Gene TRBJ2-7 matches the end of the DNA better, so the J call may be wrong. Germline loops: CDR1 ENHRY, CDR2 SYGVKD. CDR3 length equals 11 residues. CDR3 sequence: CAAQGAYEQYF. The CDR3 DNA sequence: TGTGCCGCCCAGGGGGCCTACGAGCAGTACTTC.